This section outlines one T cell receptor beta chain sequence together with its context. This entry belongs to a study of shared clonotypes between healthy human individuals. The overall study: Donors, aged 18 to 49, were a couple of women and three men.

There were no recent acute infections or vaccinations among the donors, who were healthy HIV-negative adults. Execution of the assay was at deep level. Some clones are missing from TCRdb's copy, which holds only in-frame ones; the method was immunoSEQ multiplex PCR. The sample shows 1,500,000 or so clones, around 97% of them seen only once. The CDR3 sequence is 11 residues long. Germline values: CDR1 DFQATT, CDR2 SNEGSKA (reference sequence). Trimming removed 6 bases at V and 6 bases at J, with 9 bases between. The chain employs TRBV20-1 and TRBJ2-1; no firm D call. Sequenced sample: naive CD4+ T cells sorted from blood. Indicated subset: CD45RA+ positively selected. This receptor was obtained from a man aged 30-40 years in good health. The CDR3 coding sequence is TGCAGTGCCCCGGGTGGCAATGAGCAGTTCTTC. It translates to CSAPGGNEQFF.